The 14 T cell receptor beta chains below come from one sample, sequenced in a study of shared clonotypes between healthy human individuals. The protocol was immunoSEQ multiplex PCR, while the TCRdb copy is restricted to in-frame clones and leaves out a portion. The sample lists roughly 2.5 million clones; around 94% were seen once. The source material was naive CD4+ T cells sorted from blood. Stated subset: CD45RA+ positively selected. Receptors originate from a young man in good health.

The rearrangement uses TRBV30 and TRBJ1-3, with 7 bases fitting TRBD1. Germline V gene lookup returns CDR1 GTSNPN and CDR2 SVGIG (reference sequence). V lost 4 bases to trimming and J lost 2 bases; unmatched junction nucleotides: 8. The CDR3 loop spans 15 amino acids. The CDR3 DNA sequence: TGTGCCTGGAACGACAGGGTCGTGACTGGAAACACCATATATTTT. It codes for CAWNDRVVTGNTIYF.

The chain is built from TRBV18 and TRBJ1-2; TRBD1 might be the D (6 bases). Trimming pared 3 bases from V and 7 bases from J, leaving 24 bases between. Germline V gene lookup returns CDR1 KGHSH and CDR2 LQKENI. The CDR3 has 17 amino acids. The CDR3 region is CASSPPNLSTGTGGYTF. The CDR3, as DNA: TGTGCCAGCTCACCTCCAAACTTATCAACAGGGACGGGTGGCTACACCTTC.

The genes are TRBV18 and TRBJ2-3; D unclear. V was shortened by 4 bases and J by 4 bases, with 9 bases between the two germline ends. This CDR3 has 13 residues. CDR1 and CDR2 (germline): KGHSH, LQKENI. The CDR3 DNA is TGTGCCAGCTCACAGATACATGCAGATACGCAGTATTTT. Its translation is CASSQIHADTQYF.

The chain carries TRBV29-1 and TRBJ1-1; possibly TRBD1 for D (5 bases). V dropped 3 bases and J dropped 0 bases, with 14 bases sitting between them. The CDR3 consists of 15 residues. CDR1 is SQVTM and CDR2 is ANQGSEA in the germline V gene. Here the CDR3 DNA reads TGCAGCGTTGAGGCAGGGCGACGGCTGAACACTGAAGCTTTCTTT. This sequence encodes CSVEAGRRLNTEAFF.

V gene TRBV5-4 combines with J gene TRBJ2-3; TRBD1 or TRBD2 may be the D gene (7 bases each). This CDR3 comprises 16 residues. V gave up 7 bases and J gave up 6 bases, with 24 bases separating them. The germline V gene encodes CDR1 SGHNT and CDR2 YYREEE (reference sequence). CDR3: CASGAGQSWEVDTQYF. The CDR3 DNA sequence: TGTGCCAGCGGAGCGGGACAGAGCTGGGAGGTGGATACGCAGTATTTT. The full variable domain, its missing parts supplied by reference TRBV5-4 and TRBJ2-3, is ETGVTQSPTHLIKTRGQQVTLRCSSQSGHNTVSWYQQALGQGPQFIFQYYREEENGRGNFPPRFSGLQFPNYSSELNVNALELDDSALYLCASGAGQSWEVDTQYFGPGTRLTVL.

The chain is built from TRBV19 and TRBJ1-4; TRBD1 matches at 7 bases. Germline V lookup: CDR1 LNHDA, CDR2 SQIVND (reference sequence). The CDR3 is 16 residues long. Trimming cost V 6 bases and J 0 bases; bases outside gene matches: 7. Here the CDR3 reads CASRNHRGPTNEKLFF. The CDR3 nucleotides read TGTGCCAGTAGAAACCACAGGGGACCAACTAATGAAAAACTGTTTTTT. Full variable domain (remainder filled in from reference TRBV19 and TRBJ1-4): DGGITQSPKYLFRKEGQNVTLSCEQNLNHDAMYWYRQDPGQGLRLIYYSQIVNDFQKGDIAEGYSVSREKKESFPLTVTSAQKNPTAFYLCASRNHRGPTNEKLFFGSGTQLSVL.

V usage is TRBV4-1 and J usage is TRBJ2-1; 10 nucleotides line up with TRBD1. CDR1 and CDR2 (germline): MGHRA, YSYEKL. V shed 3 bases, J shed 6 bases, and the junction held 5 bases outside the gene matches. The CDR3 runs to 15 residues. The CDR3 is CASSQGDRGLNEQFF. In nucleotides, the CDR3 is TGCGCCAGCAGCCAGGGAGACAGGGGGCTCAATGAGCAGTTCTTC.

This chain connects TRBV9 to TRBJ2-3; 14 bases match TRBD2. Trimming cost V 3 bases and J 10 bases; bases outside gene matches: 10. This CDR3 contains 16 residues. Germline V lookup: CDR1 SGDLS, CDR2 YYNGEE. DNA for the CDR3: TGTGCCAGCAGCGCCGGACTAGCGGGGGGCCAAGAAGCGCAGTATTTT. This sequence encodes CASSAGLAGGQEAQYF.

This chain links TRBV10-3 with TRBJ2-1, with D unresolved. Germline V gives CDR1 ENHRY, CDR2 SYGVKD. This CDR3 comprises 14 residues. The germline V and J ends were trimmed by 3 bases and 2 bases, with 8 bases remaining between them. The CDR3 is CAISEVITYNEQFF. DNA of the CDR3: TGTGCCATCAGTGAAGTAATTACCTACAATGAGCAGTTCTTC.

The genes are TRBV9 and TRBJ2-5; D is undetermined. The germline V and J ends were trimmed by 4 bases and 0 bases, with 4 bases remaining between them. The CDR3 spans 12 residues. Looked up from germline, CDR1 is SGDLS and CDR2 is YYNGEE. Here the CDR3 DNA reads TGTGCCAGCAGCAAACACCAAGAGACCCAGTACTTC. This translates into CASSKHQETQYF.

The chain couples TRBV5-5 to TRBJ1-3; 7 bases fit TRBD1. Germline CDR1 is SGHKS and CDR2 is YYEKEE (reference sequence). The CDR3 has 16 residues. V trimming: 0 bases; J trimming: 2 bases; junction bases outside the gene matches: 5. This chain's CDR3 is CASSLVFTGAGNTIYF. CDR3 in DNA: TGTGCCAGCAGCTTGGTCTTCACAGGGGCTGGAAACACCATATATTTT.

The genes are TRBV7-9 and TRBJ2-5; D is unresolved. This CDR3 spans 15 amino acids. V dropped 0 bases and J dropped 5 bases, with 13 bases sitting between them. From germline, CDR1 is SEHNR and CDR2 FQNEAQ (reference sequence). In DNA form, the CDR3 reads TGTGCCAGCAGCTTAGCGCGACTCCGATTCGAGACCCAGTACTTC. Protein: CASSLARLRFETQYF.

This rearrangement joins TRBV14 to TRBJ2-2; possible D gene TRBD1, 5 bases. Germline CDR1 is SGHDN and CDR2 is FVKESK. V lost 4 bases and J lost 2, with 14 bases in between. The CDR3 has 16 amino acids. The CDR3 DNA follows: TGTGCCAGCAGCCCGCGGACACCTACTAACACCGGGGAGCTGTTTTTT. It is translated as CASSPRTPTNTGELFF.

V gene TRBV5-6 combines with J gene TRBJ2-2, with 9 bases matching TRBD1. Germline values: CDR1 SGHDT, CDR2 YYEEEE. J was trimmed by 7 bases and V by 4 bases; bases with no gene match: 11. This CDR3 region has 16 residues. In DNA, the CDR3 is TGTGCCAGCAGCGCCCCCGGGACAGGGTGGCACGGGGAGCTGTTTTTT. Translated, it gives CASSAPGTGWHGELFF. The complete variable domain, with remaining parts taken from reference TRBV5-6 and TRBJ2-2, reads DAGVTQSPTHLIKTRGQQVTLRCSPKSGHDTVSWYQQALGQGPQFIFQYYEEEERQRGNFPDRFSGHQFPNYSSELNVNALLLGDSALYLCASSAPGTGWHGELFFGEGSRLTVL.